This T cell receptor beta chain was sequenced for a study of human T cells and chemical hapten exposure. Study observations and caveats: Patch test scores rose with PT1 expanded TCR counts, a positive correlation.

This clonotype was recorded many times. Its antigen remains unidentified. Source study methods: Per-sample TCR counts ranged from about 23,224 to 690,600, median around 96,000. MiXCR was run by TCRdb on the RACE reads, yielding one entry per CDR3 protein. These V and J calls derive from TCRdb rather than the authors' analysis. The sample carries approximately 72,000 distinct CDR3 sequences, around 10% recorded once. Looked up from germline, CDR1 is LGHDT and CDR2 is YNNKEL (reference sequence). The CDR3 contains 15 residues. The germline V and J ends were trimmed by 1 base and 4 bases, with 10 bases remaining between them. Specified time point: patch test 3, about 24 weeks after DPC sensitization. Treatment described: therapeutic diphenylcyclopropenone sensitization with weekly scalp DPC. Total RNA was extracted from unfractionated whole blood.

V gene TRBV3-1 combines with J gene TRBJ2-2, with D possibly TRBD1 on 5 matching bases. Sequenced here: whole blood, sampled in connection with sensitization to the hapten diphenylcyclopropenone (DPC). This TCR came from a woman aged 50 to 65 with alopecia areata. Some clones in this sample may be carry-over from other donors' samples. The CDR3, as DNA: TGTGCCAGCAGCCAAGTCAGGGTGGCCACCGGGGAGCTGTTTTTT. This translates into CASSQVRVATGELFF.